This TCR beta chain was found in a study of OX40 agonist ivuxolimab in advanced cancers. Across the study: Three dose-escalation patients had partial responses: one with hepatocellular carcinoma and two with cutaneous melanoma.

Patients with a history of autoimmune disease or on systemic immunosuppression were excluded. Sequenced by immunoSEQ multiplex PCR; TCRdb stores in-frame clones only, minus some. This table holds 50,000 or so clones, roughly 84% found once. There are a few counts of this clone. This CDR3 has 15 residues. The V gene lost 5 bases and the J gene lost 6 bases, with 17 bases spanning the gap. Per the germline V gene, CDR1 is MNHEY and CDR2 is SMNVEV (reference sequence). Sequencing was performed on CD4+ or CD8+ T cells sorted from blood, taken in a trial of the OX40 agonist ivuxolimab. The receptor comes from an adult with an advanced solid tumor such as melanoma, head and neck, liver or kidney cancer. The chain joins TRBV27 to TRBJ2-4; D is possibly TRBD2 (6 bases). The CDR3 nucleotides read TGTGCCAGCAGTCCCCATCCCGGGACTTTAAACATTCAGTACTTC. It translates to CASSPHPGTLNIQYF.